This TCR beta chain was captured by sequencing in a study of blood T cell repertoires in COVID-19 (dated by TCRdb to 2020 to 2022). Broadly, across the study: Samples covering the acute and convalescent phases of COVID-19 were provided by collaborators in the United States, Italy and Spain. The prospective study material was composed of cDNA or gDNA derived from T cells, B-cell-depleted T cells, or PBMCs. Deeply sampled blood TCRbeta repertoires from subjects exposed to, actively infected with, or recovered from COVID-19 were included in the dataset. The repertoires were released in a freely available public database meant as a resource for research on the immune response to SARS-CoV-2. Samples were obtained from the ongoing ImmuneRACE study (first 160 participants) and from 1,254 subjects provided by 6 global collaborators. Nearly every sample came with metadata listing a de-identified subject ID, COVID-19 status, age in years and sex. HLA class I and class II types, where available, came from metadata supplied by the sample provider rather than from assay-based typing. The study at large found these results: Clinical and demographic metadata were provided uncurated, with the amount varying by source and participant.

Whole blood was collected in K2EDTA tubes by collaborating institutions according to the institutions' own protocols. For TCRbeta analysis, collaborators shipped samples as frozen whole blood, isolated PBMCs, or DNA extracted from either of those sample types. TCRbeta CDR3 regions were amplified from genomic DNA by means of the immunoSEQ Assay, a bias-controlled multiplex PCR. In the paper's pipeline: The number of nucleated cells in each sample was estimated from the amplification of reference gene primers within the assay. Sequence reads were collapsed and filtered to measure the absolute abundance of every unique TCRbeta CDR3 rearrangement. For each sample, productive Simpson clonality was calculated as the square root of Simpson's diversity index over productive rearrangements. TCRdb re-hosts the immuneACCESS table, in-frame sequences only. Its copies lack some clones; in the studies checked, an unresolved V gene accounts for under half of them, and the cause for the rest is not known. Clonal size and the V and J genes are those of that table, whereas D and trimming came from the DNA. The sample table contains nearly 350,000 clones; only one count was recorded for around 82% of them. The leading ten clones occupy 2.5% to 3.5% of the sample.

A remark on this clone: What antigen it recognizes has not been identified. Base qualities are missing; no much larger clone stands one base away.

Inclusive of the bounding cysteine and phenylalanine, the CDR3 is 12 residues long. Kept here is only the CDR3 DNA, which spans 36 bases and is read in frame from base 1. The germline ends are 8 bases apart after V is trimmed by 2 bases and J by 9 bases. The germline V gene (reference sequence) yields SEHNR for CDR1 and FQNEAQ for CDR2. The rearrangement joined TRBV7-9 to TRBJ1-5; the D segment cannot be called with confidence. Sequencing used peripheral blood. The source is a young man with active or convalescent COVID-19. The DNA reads TGTGCCAGCAGCTTACTCGAGCGGCCCCAGCATTTT. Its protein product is CASSLLERPQHF.